A selection of T cell receptor beta chains follows, all from one sample in a study of shared clonotypes between healthy human individuals. The table came from immunoSEQ multiplex PCR; TCRdb's copy has only in-frame clones and leaves some out. Of roughly 640,000 clones listed, 74% were seen once; the top ten hold more than 1.5%. The sequencing sample was made of memory CD4+ T cells sorted from blood. These TCRs come from a woman aged 25 to 39 in good health. Both conserved end residues are part of each CDR3. The D gene is left open where the match is weak. Only some rows state a clone size, as once, few, many or a class for expanded clones.

CDR3 DNA | CDR3 protein | J gene | V gene | D gene | clone size
TGCGCCAGCGGGTCGAACTCTGGAAACACCATATATTTT | CASGSNSGNTIYF | TRBJ1-3 | TRBV10-1 | NA | NA
TGTGCCAGCAGTCCTGCTCTTAGCGGGAGTCTTGGTGAGCAGTTCTTC | CASSPALSGSLGEQFF | TRBJ2-1 | TRBV27 | TRBD2 | NA
TGTGCCACCGACGGCCCCTATAGCAATCAGCCCCAGCATTTT | CATDGPYSNQPQHF | TRBJ1-5 | TRBV6-1 | NA | NA
TGTGCCAGCAGCGTAGCGGGAGGAAACACAGATACGCAGTATTTT | CASSVAGGNTDTQYF | TRBJ2-3 | TRBV9 | TRBD2 | NA
TGTGCCAGCAGTATACGGGGTACTAGCAATCAGCCCCAGCATTTT | CASSIRGTSNQPQHF | TRBJ1-5 | TRBV2 | NA | NA
TGTGCCAGCAGCTGGGTGGGGGTAGTCCCCGGGGAGCTGTTTTTT | CASSWVGVVPGELFF | TRBJ2-2 | TRBV5-4 | NA | NA
TGTGCCAGCAGTCCCTATTTGAACAATGAGCAGTTCTTC | CASSPYLNNEQFF | TRBJ2-1 | TRBV6-4 | NA | NA
TGCAGCGTTGGACAGGGGGTTGAAGCTTTCTTT | CSVGQGVEAFF | TRBJ1-1 | TRBV29-1 | TRBD1 | NA
TGTGCCAGTAGTATAGATCCTAGCGGGAGCTCCTACGAGCAGTACTTC | CASSIDPSGSSYEQYF | TRBJ2-7 | TRBV19 | TRBD2 | NA
TGTGCCAGCAGGGACTATACCTACGAGCAGTACTTC | CASRDYTYEQYF | TRBJ2-7 | TRBV27 | NA | NA
TGTGCCAGCAGCTTATCTTCCGGGACAGGGACTTACGAGCAGTACTTC | CASSLSSGTGTYEQYF | TRBJ2-7 | TRBV11-2 | TRBD1 | NA
TGCGCCAGCAGACCGGGACAGTCCACAGATACGCAGTATTTT | CASRPGQSTDTQYF | TRBJ2-3 | TRBV5-1 | TRBD1 | NA
TGCGCCAGCAGCCAAGGCGGGCGGGACTACAATGAGCAGTTCTTC | CASSQGGRDYNEQFF | TRBJ2-1 | TRBV4-1 | NA | NA
TGCAGCGTTAAACAGGGTGATGAAAAACTGTTTTTT | CSVKQGDEKLFF | TRBJ1-4 | TRBV29-1 | NA | few
TGTGCCAGTAGTACAGGGGGGACGGGGCGAAACACTGAAGCTTTCTTT | CASSTGGTGRNTEAFF | TRBJ1-1 | TRBV19 | TRBD1 | many
TGTGCCACCAGCGGGGGCCAGGGAAGAGGTGGCTACACCTTC | CATSGGQGRGGYTF | TRBJ1-2 | TRBV15 | NA | NA
TGTGCCAGCAGTGAATGGTCGGGACGCTCCTACGAGCAGTACTTC | CASSEWSGRSYEQYF | TRBJ2-7 | TRBV6-1 | NA | NA
TGCGCCAGCAGTGATACAGGGGGCCCCTATGGCTACACCTTC | CASSDTGGPYGYTF | TRBJ1-2 | TRBV10-2 | TRBD1 | NA
TGTGCCAGCAGCTTACGAGATGCAAATGAAAAACTGTTTTTT | CASSLRDANEKLFF | TRBJ1-4 | TRBV7-9 | NA | NA
TGTGCCAGCAGGGGACCCCCGGGACAGGGCTATGGCTACACCTTC | CASRGPPGQGYGYTF | TRBJ1-2 | TRBV28 | TRBD1 | NA
TGCAGCGTTGAAGATCAGAGGGACAGGGGGACAAAAAAACTGTTTTTT | CSVEDQRDRGTKKLFF | TRBJ1-4 | TRBV29-1 | TRBD1 | NA
TGTGCCAGCAGCTATAGCGGGAGAATGAGGAATGAGCAGTTCTTC | CASSYSGRMRNEQFF | TRBJ2-1 | TRBV7-2 | TRBD2 | NA
TGTGCCAGCCGGGACCGGACGACGCAAACAACCTACGAGCAGTACTTC | CASRDRTTQTTYEQYF | TRBJ2-7 | TRBV11-2 | NA | NA
TGTGCCAGCAGCCCGGACCCATACAATGAGCAGTTCTTC | CASSPDPYNEQFF | TRBJ2-1 | TRBV11-3 | NA | NA
TGTGCCAGCAGCTTAGCAGGGGAGAACGACGAGCAGTACTTC | CASSLAGENDEQYF | TRBJ2-7 | TRBV11-2 | NA | NA
TGTGCCAGCAGTGAGGGGGCCGGGTCGCCGTTCTTC | CASSEGAGSPFF | TRBJ2-1 | TRBV2 | NA | few
TGTGCCAGCAGCCGGGGACAGGGCTCCTACGAGCAGTACTTC | CASSRGQGSYEQYF | TRBJ2-7 | TRBV5-6 | TRBD1 | once
TGTGCCAGCAGCTGGACAGGGCGGGAGCAGTACTTC | CASSWTGREQYF | TRBJ2-7 | TRBV5-5 | TRBD1 | many
TGTGCCTGGAGTGTAACAGACTCTGGAAACACCATATATTTT | CAWSVTDSGNTIYF | TRBJ1-3 | TRBV30 | NA | NA
TGCGCCAGCAGTTCGGACAGGGGGACTGAAGCTTTCTTT | CASSSDRGTEAFF | TRBJ1-1 | TRBV5-1 | TRBD1 | few
TGTGCCAGCAGTTTGGTGCGCAGGGTTTCCGGGACTAGACACAATGAGCAGTTCTTC | CASSLVRRVSGTRHNEQFF | TRBJ2-1 | TRBV28 | TRBD2 | NA
TGTGCCAGCAGCTTTCGGGACAGGGGAGGCACCATATATTTT | CASSFRDRGGTIYF | TRBJ1-3 | TRBV5-5 | TRBD1 | NA
TGCGCCAGCAGTCCCGGATTGGGGGGGTACGCTCAGCCCCAGCATTTT | CASSPGLGGYAQPQHF | TRBJ1-5 | TRBV23-1 | NA | NA
TGTGCCAGCACCCTTACCCCCCGAGAGGGAAAAAACATTCAGTACTTC | CASTLTPREGKNIQYF | TRBJ2-4 | TRBV2 | NA | few
TGCGCCAGCAGCCCGTCCCTAGCGGGACTCGGCGGGGAGCTGTTTTTT | CASSPSLAGLGGELFF | TRBJ2-2 | TRBV5-1 | TRBD2 | NA
TGTGCCAGCAGTCCAGCCGGGACAGGGCTATACGAGCAGTACTTC | CASSPAGTGLYEQYF | TRBJ2-7 | TRBV6-5 | TRBD1 | once
TGTGCCAGTAACGATCGTCGGGCAGGGGAACGATATGGCTACACCTTC | CASNDRRAGERYGYTF | TRBJ1-2 | TRBV19 | NA | NA
TGTGCCAGCAGTTTGCTCACACGCAGACTAGCGGACAATGAGCAGTTCTTC | CASSLLTRRLADNEQFF | TRBJ2-1 | TRBV28 | TRBD2 | NA
TGTGCCAGTAGTAGAGGACAACTCCAATACTCTGGAAACACCATATATTTT | CASSRGQLQYSGNTIYF | TRBJ1-3 | TRBV19 | NA | few
TGTGCCAGTAGTATAGGGTGGAGAGGAGTGGACACTGAAGCTTTCTTT | CASSIGWRGVDTEAFF | TRBJ1-1 | TRBV19 | NA | NA
TGCGCCAGCAAGTCCGCTGCAGATACGCAGTATTTT | CASKSAADTQYF | TRBJ2-3 | TRBV5-1 | NA | many
TGTGCCAGCAGATTAACGGGACAGGGCTACAATGAGCAGTTCTTC | CASRLTGQGYNEQFF | TRBJ2-1 | TRBV4-2 | TRBD1 | NA
TGCGCCAGCGCCCCACTCCCGGGACAGGCCCTCTTGAGCACCGGGGAGCTGTTTTTT | CASAPLPGQALLSTGELFF | TRBJ2-2 | TRBV5-1 | TRBD1 | few
TGTGCCAGCCACAGGGGAGCCGAAAGCACAGATACGCAGTATTTT | CASHRGAESTDTQYF | TRBJ2-3 | TRBV6-5 | TRBD1 | few
TGCAGCGCCAGGCGTGATTCGAGGGAGAGTCAAGAGACCCAGTACTTC | CSARRDSRESQETQYF | TRBJ2-5 | TRBV29-1 | NA | NA
TGTGCCAGCAGGGCGACTAGCGGGAGCTCCGGGGAGCTGTTTTTT | CASRATSGSSGELFF | TRBJ2-2 | TRBV2 | TRBD2 | NA
TGTGCCAGCAGTGGACTAGCGGGAGGTGGGAACATTCAGTACTTC | CASSGLAGGGNIQYF | TRBJ2-4 | TRBV2 | TRBD2 | NA
TGTGCCAGCAGTGAAACAGGGTTCGGCTACACCTTC | CASSETGFGYTF | TRBJ1-2 | TRBV25-1 | NA | few
TGTGCCAGCTCACCTACCGCAGGGGTTGGGTATGAAGCTTTCTTT | CASSPTAGVGYEAFF | TRBJ1-1 | TRBV18 | NA | NA